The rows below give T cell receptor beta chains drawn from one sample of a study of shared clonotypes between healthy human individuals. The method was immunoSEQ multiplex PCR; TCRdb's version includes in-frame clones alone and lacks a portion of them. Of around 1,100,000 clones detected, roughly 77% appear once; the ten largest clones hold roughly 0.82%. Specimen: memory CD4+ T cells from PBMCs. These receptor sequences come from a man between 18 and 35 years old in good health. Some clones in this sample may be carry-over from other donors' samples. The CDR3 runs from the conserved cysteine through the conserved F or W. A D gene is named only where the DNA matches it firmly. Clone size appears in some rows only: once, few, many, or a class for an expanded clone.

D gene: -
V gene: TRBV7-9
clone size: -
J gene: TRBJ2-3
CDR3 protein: CASSPQRTRGTDTQYF
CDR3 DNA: TGTGCCAGCAGCCCCCAGAGGACGCGGGGAACAGATACGCAGTATTTT

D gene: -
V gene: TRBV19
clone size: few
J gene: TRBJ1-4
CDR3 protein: CASTSGRGREKLFF
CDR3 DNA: TGTGCCAGTACAAGCGGCAGGGGTCGCGAAAAACTGTTTTTT

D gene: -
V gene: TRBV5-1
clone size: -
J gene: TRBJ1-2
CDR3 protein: CASSLVGQRYNYGYTF
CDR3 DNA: TGCGCCAGCAGCTTGGTGGGGCAGCGATATAACTATGGCTACACCTTC

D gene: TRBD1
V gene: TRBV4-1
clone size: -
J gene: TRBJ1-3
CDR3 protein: CASSQPTGGNTIYF
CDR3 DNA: TGCGCCAGCAGCCAACCGACAGGGGGAAACACCATATATTTT

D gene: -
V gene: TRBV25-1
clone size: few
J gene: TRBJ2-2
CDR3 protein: CASSESTWELFF
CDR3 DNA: TGTGCCAGCAGTGAATCTACCTGGGAGCTGTTTTTT

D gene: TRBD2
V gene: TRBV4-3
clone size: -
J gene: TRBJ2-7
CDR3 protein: CASSPYTSTSGSSYEQYF
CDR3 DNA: TGCGCCAGCAGCCCCTACACCTCGACTAGCGGGAGCTCCTACGAGCAGTACTTC

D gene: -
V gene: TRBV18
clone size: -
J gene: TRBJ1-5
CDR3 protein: CASSLNTGGRGPQHF
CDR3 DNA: TGTGCCAGCTCACTAAACACGGGGGGCAGGGGGCCCCAGCATTTT

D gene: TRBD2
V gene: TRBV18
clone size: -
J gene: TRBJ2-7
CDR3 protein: CASSQTSGNYEQYF
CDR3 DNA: TGTGCCAGCTCCCAGACTAGCGGGAACTACGAGCAGTACTTC

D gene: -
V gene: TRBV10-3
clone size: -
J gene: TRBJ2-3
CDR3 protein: CAIRKGQDVRDTQYF
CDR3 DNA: TGTGCCATCAGGAAGGGACAAGACGTGAGAGATACGCAGTATTTT

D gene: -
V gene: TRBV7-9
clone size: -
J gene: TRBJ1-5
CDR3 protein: CASSLRRDQPQHF
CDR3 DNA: TGTGCCAGCAGCTTAAGAAGGGATCAGCCCCAGCATTTT

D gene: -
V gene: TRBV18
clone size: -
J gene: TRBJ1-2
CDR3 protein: CASSPGLQHGAEVGGYTF
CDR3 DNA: TGTGCCAGCTCACCGGGGTTGCAGCACGGTGCCGAAGTGGGTGGCTACACCTTC

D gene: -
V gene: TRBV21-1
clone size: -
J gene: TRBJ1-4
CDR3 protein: CASTTRDFEEKLFF
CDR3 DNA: TGTGCCAGCACCACACGGGACTTCGAGGAAAAACTGTTTTTT

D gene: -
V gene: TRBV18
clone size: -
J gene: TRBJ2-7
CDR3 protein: CASSLGPQGEQYF
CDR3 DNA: TGTGCCAGCTCACTAGGGCCGCAGGGCGAGCAGTACTTC

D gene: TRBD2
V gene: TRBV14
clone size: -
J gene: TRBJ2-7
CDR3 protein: CASSPGTSRTEQYF
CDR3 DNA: TGTGCCAGCAGCCCCGGGACTAGTCGGACCGAGCAGTACTTC

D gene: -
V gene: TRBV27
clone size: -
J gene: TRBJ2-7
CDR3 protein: CASSLGLGRYEQYF
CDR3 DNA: TGTGCCAGCAGTTTGGGCCTCGGTCGCTACGAGCAGTACTTC

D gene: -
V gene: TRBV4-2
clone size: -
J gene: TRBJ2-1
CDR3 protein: CASSQESRDAYGSEQFF
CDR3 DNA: TGTGCCAGCAGCCAAGAGTCCCGGGACGCCTACGGGAGTGAGCAGTTCTTC

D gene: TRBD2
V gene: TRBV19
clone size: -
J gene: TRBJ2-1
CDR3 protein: CASSLLAGGYNEQFF
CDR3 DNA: TGTGCCAGTAGTCTACTAGCGGGAGGGTACAATGAGCAGTTCTTC

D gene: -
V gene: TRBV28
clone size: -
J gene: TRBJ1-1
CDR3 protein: CASSFWLVNTEAFF
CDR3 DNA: TGTGCCAGCAGTTTTTGGTTAGTGAACACTGAAGCTTTCTTT

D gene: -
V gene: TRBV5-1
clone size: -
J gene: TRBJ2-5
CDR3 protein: CASSPMGTGLVETQYF
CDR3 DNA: TGCGCCAGCAGCCCCATGGGAACAGGGCTTGTGGAGACCCAGTACTTC

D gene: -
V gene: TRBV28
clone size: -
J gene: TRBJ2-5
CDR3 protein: CASSLPTGRGETQYF
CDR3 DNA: TGTGCCAGCAGCCTTCCGACAGGTCGGGGCGAGACCCAGTACTTC

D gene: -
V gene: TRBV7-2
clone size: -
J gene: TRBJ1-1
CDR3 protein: CASSLRDLQNTEAFF
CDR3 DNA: TGTGCCAGCAGCCTCCGGGACCTTCAAAACACTGAAGCTTTCTTT

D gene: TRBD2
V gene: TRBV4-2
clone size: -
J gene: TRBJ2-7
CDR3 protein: CASSRLRTSESYEQYF
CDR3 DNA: TGTGCCAGCAGCCGTTTACGGACTAGCGAGTCCTACGAGCAGTACTTC

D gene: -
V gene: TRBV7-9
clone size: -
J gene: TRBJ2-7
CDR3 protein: CASSLAGGLGNTYEQYF
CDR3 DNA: TGTGCCAGCAGCTTAGCCGGGGGACTGGGAAACACCTACGAGCAGTACTTC

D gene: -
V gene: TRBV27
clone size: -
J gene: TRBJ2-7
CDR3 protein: CASSLGVTGEQYF
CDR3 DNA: TGTGCCAGCAGTTTAGGGGTAACGGGGGAGCAGTACTTC

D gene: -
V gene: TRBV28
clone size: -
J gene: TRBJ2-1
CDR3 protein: CASSSPASIHEQFF
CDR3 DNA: TGTGCCAGCAGTTCCCCGGCTAGTATCCATGAGCAGTTCTTC

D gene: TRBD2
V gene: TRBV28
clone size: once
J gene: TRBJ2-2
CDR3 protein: CASSPGLAGGPLSGGELFF
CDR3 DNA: TGTGCCAGCAGTCCCGGACTAGCGGGAGGGCCGCTTTCTGGCGGGGAGCTGTTTTTT

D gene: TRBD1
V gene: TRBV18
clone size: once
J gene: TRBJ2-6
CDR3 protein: CASSSGQGAGANVLTF
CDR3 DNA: TGTGCCAGCTCATCGGGACAGGGTGCTGGGGCCAACGTCCTGACTTTC

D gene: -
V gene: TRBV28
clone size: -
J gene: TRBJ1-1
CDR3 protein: CASRITGLGTEAFF
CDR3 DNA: TGTGCCAGCAGAATTACAGGGTTGGGCACTGAAGCTTTCTTT

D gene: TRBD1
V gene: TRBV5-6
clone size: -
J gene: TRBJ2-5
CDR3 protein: CASSPGTGGQETQYF
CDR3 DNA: TGTGCCAGCAGCCCAGGGACAGGGGGGCAAGAGACCCAGTACTTC

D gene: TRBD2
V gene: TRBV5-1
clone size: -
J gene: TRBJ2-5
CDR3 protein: CASSLVAGAETQYF
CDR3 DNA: TGCGCCAGCAGCTTAGTGGCGGGAGCAGAGACCCAGTACTTC

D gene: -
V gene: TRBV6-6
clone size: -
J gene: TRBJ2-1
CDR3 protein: CASSYEGGTYNEQFF
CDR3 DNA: TGTGCCAGCAGTTACGAAGGGGGAACTTACAATGAGCAGTTCTTC

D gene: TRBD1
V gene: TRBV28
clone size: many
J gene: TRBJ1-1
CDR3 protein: CASSTRDRNMNTEAFF
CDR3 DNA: TGTGCCAGCAGTACCCGGGACAGGAACATGAACACTGAAGCTTTCTTT

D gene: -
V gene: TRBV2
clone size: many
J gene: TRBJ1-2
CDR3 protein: CASSVVNSGGYTF
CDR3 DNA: TGTGCCAGCAGTGTGGTAAATTCCGGGGGCTACACCTTC

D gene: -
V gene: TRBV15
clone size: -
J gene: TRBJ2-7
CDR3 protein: CATSRDQVSYEQYF
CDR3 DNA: TGTGCCACCAGCAGAGATCAGGTCTCCTACGAGCAGTACTTC

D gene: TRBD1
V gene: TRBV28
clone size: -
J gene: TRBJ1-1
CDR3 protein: CASTRQGNTEAFF
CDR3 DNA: TGTGCCAGCACCCGACAGGGCAACACTGAAGCTTTCTTT

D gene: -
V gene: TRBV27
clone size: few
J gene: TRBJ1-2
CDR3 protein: CASSCQDCGYTF
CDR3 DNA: TGTGCCAGCAGTTGTCAGGATTGTGGCTACACCTTC

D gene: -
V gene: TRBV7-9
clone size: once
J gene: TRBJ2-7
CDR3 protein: CASSLLSPTGHSYEQYF
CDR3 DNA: TGTGCCAGCAGCTTATTATCTCCTACAGGGCACTCCTACGAGCAGTACTTC

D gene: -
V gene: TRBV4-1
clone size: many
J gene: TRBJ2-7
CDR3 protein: CASSRDPTYEQYF
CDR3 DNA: TGCGCCAGTTCCCGGGACCCAACCTACGAGCAGTACTTC

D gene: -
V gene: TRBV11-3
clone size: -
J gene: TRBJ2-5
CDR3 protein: CASSQGTSQETQYF
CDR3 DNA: TGTGCCAGCAGCCAGGGGACGAGCCAAGAGACCCAGTACTTC

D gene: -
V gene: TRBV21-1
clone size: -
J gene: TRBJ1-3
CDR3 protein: CASSRGDTSGNTIYF
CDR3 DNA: TGTGCCAGCAGCAGAGGGGACACATCTGGAAACACCATATATTTT

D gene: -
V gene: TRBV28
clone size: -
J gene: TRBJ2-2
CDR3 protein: CASIHRRPARAGELFF
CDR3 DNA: TGTGCCAGCATCCATAGGCGCCCCGCGAGGGCCGGGGAGCTGTTTTTT

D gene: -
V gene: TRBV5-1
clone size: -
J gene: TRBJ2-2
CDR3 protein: CASSLRAQGSTGELFF
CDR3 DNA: TGCGCCAGCAGCTTGAGGGCCCAGGGGTCAACCGGGGAGCTGTTTTTT